One and the same sample provided the 20 T cell receptor beta chains below, sequenced in a study of cytomegalovirus exposure and HLA in healthy donors. The PCR used 60 Vbeta and 13 Jbeta primers. Here immunoSEQ multiplex PCR was the method, and the copy in TCRdb shows in-frame clones only, minus some. This repertoire includes 180,000 or so clones. Sequencing was carried out using PBMCs. Every receptor here comes from a boy aged 5-17 years in good health and CMV-seronegative.

About this clone: An end of the junction does not agree with germline; a read error may underlie this. V gene TRBV9 combines with J gene TRBJ1-1; D is perhaps TRBD1 (6 bases). Germline assignment: CDR1 SGDLS and CDR2 YYNGEE. This CDR3 spans 16 amino acids. CDR3 DNA sequence: TGTGCCAACAGCGTAGGAGGGGGGGTGATGAACACTGAAGCTTTCTTT. It codes for CANSVGGGVMNTEAFF.

CDR3 region: CASSPPGGSVTEAFF. The CDR3 region has the DNA TGTGCCAGCAGCCCGCCGGGAGGGTCGGTCACTGAAGCTTTCTTT. The chain combines TRBV6-6 with TRBJ1-1; D remains ambiguous. V was clipped by 6 bases and J by 4 bases, with 18 bases between them. The CDR3 loop spans 15 amino acids. Germline loops: CDR1 MNHNY, CDR2 SVGAGI (reference sequence).

The V and J genes are TRBV6-6 and TRBJ2-3, with 7 bases aligning to TRBD2. Germline CDR1 reads MNHNY; CDR2 reads SVGAGI (reference sequence). J lost 1 base, V lost 2 bases, and 3 bases had no gene match. This CDR3 comprises 15 residues. CDR3 DNA: TGTGCCAGCAGTTACAGTGGGGGGGGCACAGATACGCAGTATTTT. As protein: CASSYSGGGTDTQYF.

This chain joins TRBV18 and TRBJ1-3; D possibly corresponds to TRBD1 (5 bases). There are 17 residues in the CDR3. Trimming took 2 bases from V and 2 from J, leaving 16 bases between them. In germline, CDR1 is KGHSH, CDR2 LQKENI. The CDR3 region has the DNA TGTGCCAGCTCACCATCTGCCGACAGACGGGCTGGAAACACCATATATTTT. It codes for CASSPSADRRAGNTIYF.

The chain recombines TRBV27 with TRBJ2-6; D might be TRBD2 (5 bases). CDR3 length: 15 amino acids. The germline V gene encodes CDR1 MNHEY and CDR2 SMNVEV (reference sequence). The V end lost 7 bases, the J end lost 0 bases, and 10 bases lay between the germline ends. CDR3 in DNA: TGTGCCAGCAAAGGCGGGTTCTCTGGGGCCAACGTCCTGACTTTC. Protein: CASKGGFSGANVLTF. Combining the CDR3 with reference TRBV27 and TRBJ2-6 gives the whole variable domain EAQVTQNPRYLITVTGKKLTVTCSQNMNHEYMSWYRQDPGLGLRQIYYSMNVEVTDKGDVPEGYKVSRKEKRNFPLILESPSPNQTSLYFCASKGGFSGANVLTFGAGSRLTVL.

The rearrangement joins TRBV6-6 to TRBJ1-2, with D perhaps TRBD1 (5 bases). The length of the CDR3 is 13 residues. CDR1 and CDR2 from the germline V gene are MNHNY and SVGAGI (reference sequence). Trimming took 7 bases from V and 4 from J, leaving 13 bases between them. The CDR3: CASMAGDLYGYTF. As DNA, the CDR3 is TGTGCCAGCATGGCGGGGGATCTCTATGGCTACACCTTC.

The chain employs TRBV4-1 and TRBJ2-3; 16 positions agree with TRBD2. Trimming took 1 base from V and 6 from J; bases not matched to a gene: 13. This CDR3 region has 20 residues. CDR1 MGHRA and CDR2 YSYEKL come from the germline V gene. The CDR3 DNA is TGCGCCAGCAGCCAAGCGGACACTCCGGGACTAGCGGGGGGGCGGGATACGCAGTATTTT. As protein: CASSQADTPGLAGGRDTQYF.

The chain couples TRBV10-2 to TRBJ2-1, with 8 bases lining up with TRBD2. The CDR3 is 16 residues long. The trim removed 8 bases at V and 7 bases at J, leaving 16 bases unmatched. Germline assignment: CDR1 WSHSY and CDR2 SAAADI. The CDR3 here is CASLMGGLVLVNEQFF. The CDR3 DNA reads as TGCGCCAGCTTAATGGGGGGACTAGTCCTTGTAAATGAGCAGTTCTTC.

The rearrangement uses TRBV7-9 and TRBJ1-2, with TRBD1 as a possible D gene (6 bases). The V and J ends lost 5 bases and 6 bases respectively, with 19 bases between them. The CDR3 extends over 15 amino acids. CDR1 and CDR2 from the germline V gene are SEHNR and FQNEAQ (reference sequence). The CDR3 sequence is CASSGGPIRGDGYTF. The CDR3 DNA sequence: TGTGCCAGCAGCGGGGGCCCGATCAGGGGCGATGGCTACACCTTC.

The chain has TRBV4-1 and TRBJ1-3; D might be TRBD1 (6 bases). Trimming pared 4 bases from V and 4 bases from J, leaving 14 bases between. Looked up from germline, CDR1 is MGHRA and CDR2 is YSYEKL. This CDR3 is 15 amino acids long. In DNA, the CDR3 is TGCGCCAGCAGCCCACGGAACAGGGTCGGAAACACCATATATTTT. Protein: CASSPRNRVGNTIYF.

The gene calls are TRBV11-2 and TRBJ2-1; a weak D match, TRBD1 (8 bases). In germline, CDR1 is SGHAT, CDR2 FQNNGV. The CDR3 extends over 16 amino acids. V was clipped by 0 bases and J by 2 bases, with 11 bases between them. CDR3 loop: CASSLDTGGAYNEQFF. The CDR3 bases are TGTGCCAGCAGCTTAGATACAGGGGGGGCCTACAATGAGCAGTTCTTC.

The rearrangement uses TRBV7-2 and TRBJ2-7, with 8 nucleotides matching TRBD1. The ends lost 5 bases at V and 5 bases at J; junction bases unmatched: 5. CDR3 size: 13 residues. The V gene's germline CDR1 is SGHTA and CDR2 FQGNSA. The CDR3 DNA follows: TGTGCCAGCAGCCCTATCAGGGGGCACGAGCAGTACTTC. Its protein is CASSPIRGHEQYF.

The chain couples TRBV6-6 to TRBJ2-1; possibly TRBD1 for D (6 bases). Trimming took off 4 bases at V and 7 bases at J, with 17 bases between the two ends. Germline values: CDR1 MNHNY, CDR2 SVGAGI (reference sequence). The CDR3 is made up of 15 amino acids. CDR3 bases: TGTGCCAGCAGTTTGCCAGGCTCCCAGGGGAATGAGCAGTTCTTC. Protein product: CASSLPGSQGNEQFF.

The chain is built from TRBV6-5 and TRBJ1-2, with 11 bases aligning to TRBD1. Germline V gene data show CDR1 as MNHEY and CDR2 as SVGAGI. This CDR3 is 14 amino acids long. The junction had 11 bases not matched to a gene; V was cut back by 6 bases and J by 11 bases. CDR3 amino acids: CASRQPRDRGTYTF. The CDR3 DNA is TGTGCCAGCAGGCAACCCCGGGACAGGGGGACGTACACCTTC.

This chain uses TRBV9 with TRBJ1-2, with 9 bases aligning to TRBD1. Per the germline V gene, CDR1 is SGDLS and CDR2 is YYNGEE. V shed 3 bases and J 5 bases; nucleotides not matched to a gene: 11. CDR3 length: 16 amino acids. CDR3 residues: CASSGALWTGAYGYTF. CDR3 nucleotides: TGTGCCAGCAGCGGAGCGCTATGGACAGGGGCTTATGGCTACACCTTC.

The rearrangement joins TRBV29-1 to TRBJ2-7; a weak D match, TRBD1 (6 bases). The CDR3 consists of 12 residues. Germline V gives CDR1 SQVTM, CDR2 ANQGSEA. The V end was cut by 4 bases, the J end by 3 bases, with 10 bases between. The DNA for the CDR3 is TGCAGCGTTGGCAGGGGCAGCTACGAGCAGTACTTC. This sequence encodes CSVGRGSYEQYF.

Written as DNA, the CDR3 is TGTGCCACCAGCCTTGCCTCAAACGGGCAGCCCCAGCATTTT. It codes for CATSLASNGQPQHF. This chain connects TRBV15 to TRBJ1-5; D gene uncertain. CDR1 LNHNV and CDR2 YYDKDF come from the germline V gene (reference sequence). V was pared by 5 bases and J by 7 bases, with 15 bases between. The CDR3 length is 14 residues.

The chain combines TRBV6-1 with TRBJ2-1, with D uncertain. This CDR3 has 12 amino acids. V dropped 4 bases and J dropped 9 bases, with 10 bases sitting between them. CDR1 is MNHNS, CDR2 SASEGT, per germline. The CDR3 nucleotides are TGTGCCAGCAGTGGGCGACTGTTTGAGCAGTTCTTC. This encodes CASSGRLFEQFF.

This chain connects TRBV6-5 to TRBJ2-5; no firm D call. CDR1 is MNHEY, CDR2 SVGAGI, per germline. The V end lost 4 bases, the J end lost 2 bases, and 11 bases lay between the germline ends. The CDR3 has 14 residues. The DNA for the CDR3 is TGTGCCAGCAGTTTGGCAGGTTATCAAGAGACCCAGTACTTC. This gives the protein CASSLAGYQETQYF.

The gene calls are TRBV2 and TRBJ2-7; D not certain. The CDR3 has 12 residues. V gave up 3 bases and J gave up 3 bases, with 6 bases separating them. CDR1 is SNHLY and CDR2 is FYNNEI in the germline V gene. The CDR3: CASSEYSYEQYF. In nucleotides, the CDR3 is TGTGCCAGCAGTGAGTACAGCTACGAGCAGTACTTC.